This TCR beta chain was recovered during a study of blood T cells in healthy people across ages. Study-wide results and caveats: Researchers judged that diversity estimates from one million T cells fell short of true values.

A second PCR, run for about 7 to 11 cycles, used a sample-barcoded 5' primer plus a J-beta primer mix. Each CDR3 protein gets one entry after TCRdb re-called the 5' RACE reads with MiXCR. The sample includes some 780,000 distinct CDR3 sequences, more than 55% of them seen just once. Isolation of PBMCs gave at least 6.5 million cells per sample. Germline CDR1 MNHEY, CDR2 SMNVEV (reference sequence). The CDR3 is 13 amino acids. The V end lost 5 bases, the J end lost 4 bases, and 11 bases lay between the germline ends. This clonotype was observed a few times. Its matching antigen is unknown. The specimen sequenced was blood. This rearrangement joins TRBV27 to TRBJ1-2, with TRBD1 as a possible D gene (5 bases). This receptor was obtained from a man aged 35-49 years in good health. The CDR3 region has the DNA TGTGCCAGCAGTGTCGGGGGGACCTATGGCTACACCTTC. Protein product: CASSVGGTYGYTF.